This T cell receptor (beta chain) was observed in a study of shared clonotypes between healthy human individuals. Overall study findings and caveats: The represented genetic and exposure-history diversity was limited by the small number of donors.

As concerns this clone: Antigen specificity is unknown.

Assay execution proceeded at the deep level. Replicate PCRs run on sorted subsets employed 200 ng DNA, around 31,000 T cell genomes. As originally analysed: ImmunoSEQ yielded junction-only sequences lacking quality scores, so filtering differed. TCRdb keeps only in-frame clones here, not all; method: immunoSEQ multiplex PCR. The V and J calls and clone size are taken from that table; D and trimming were inferred from the DNA. The sample has millions of clones; 90% to 95% are singletons. The CDR3 length is 14 residues. Germline lookup yields CDR1 GTSNPN and CDR2 SVGIG (reference sequence). V lost 3 bases, J lost 7 bases, and 9 bases stayed unmatched.

The chain links TRBV30 to TRBJ1-2; 9 bases match TRBD1. The sequence was obtained from a man between 18 and 29 years old in good health. Sequences were obtained from naive CD4+ T cells sorted from blood. Indicated subset: CD45RA+ positively selected. CDR3 residues: CAWSPGTGNPGYTF. The CDR3 DNA follows: TGTGCCTGGAGCCCGGGGACAGGGAACCCTGGCTACACCTTC.